This T cell receptor (beta chain) derives from a study of CD8+ T cells in alopecia areata. cDNA reverse transcribed from extracted RNA served as the sequencing template. Profiled with immunoSEQ multiplex PCR; TCRdb holds only in-frame clones, not every one. The sample contains approximately 90,000 clones, just over 70% of which appear only once. Treatment: oral pan-JAK inhibitor, 5-10 mg twice daily. Specimens obtained from alopecia areata patients comprised lesional scalp punch biopsies and peripheral blood. The CDR3 contains 12 residues. The V gene lost 3 bases and the J gene lost 3 bases, with 7 bases spanning the gap. Germline CDR1 and CDR2: SGHNT and YYREEE (reference sequence).

The sample in question was CD8+ T cells sorted from blood, obtained between weeks 43 and 45, from a patient treated with tofacitinib. V gene TRBV5-4 combines with J gene TRBJ2-7, with D hard to call. This TCR came from a human donor with alopecia areata. The CDR3 DNA follows: TGTGCCAGCAGCTATTCGAACTACGAGCAGTACTTC. Residues: CASSYSNYEQYF.